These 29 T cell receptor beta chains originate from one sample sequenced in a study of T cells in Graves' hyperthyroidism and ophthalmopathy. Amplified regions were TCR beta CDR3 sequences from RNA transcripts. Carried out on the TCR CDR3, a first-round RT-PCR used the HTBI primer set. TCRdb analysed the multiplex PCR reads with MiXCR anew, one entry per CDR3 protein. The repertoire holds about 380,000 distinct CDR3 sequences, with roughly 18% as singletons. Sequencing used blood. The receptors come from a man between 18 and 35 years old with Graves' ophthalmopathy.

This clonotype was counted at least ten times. The CDR3 reads CASSRGVGGNTIYF. The CDR3 DNA follows: TGTGCCAGCAGCCGAGGAGTAGGGGGAAACACCATATATTTT. The chain recombines TRBV3-1 with TRBJ1-3; D not certain. The CDR3 length is 14 residues. V gave up 4 bases and J gave up 4 bases, with 11 bases separating them. CDR1 is LGHDT, CDR2 YNNKEL, per germline (reference sequence). The full variable domain, rest sourced from reference TRBV3-1 and TRBJ1-3, is DTAVSQTPKYLVTQMGNDKSIKCEQNLGHDTMYWYKQDSKKFLKIMFSYNNKELIINETVPNRFSPKSPDKAHLNLHINSLELGDSAVYFCASSRGVGGNTIYFGEGSWLTVV.

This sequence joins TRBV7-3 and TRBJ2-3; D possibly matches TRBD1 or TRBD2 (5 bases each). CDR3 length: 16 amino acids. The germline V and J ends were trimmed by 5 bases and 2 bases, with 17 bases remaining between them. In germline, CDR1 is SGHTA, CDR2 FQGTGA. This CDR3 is CASSEGRRADTDTQYF. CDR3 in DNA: TGTGCCAGCAGCGAGGGACGTCGCGCCGACACAGATACGCAGTATTTT.

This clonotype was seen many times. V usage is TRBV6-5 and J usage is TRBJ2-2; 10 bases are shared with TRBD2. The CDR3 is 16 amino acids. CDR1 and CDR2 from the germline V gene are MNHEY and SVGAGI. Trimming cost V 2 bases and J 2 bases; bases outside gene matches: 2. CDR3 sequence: CASSYTSGVNTGELFF. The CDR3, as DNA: TGTGCCAGCAGTTACACTAGCGGGGTTAACACCGGGGAGCTGTTTTTT.

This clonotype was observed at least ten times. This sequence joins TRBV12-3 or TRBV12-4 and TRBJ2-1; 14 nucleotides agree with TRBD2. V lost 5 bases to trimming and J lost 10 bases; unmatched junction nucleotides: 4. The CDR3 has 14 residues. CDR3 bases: TGTGCCAGCAGTCCGGGACTAGCGGGGGTAGAGCAGTTCTTC. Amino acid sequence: CASSPGLAGVEQFF.

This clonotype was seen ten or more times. The CDR3, as DNA: TGTGCCAGCAGTCTTCGGGGGGGCCTAAACGAGCAGTACTTC. Protein: CASSLRGGLNEQYF. The genes are TRBV2 and TRBJ2-7; 8 positions agree with TRBD2. Germline CDR1 is SNHLY and CDR2 is FYNNEI. J lost 5 bases, V lost 5 bases, and 8 bases had no gene match. This CDR3 is built from 14 residues. Complete variable domain (other parts from reference TRBV2 and TRBJ2-7): EPEVTQTPSHQVTQMGQEVILRCVPISNHLYFYWYRQILGQKVEFLVSFYNNEISEKSEIFDDQFSVERPDGSNFTLKIRSTKLEDSAMYFCASSLRGGLNEQYFGPGTRLTVT.

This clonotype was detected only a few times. The CDR3 DNA reads as TGTGCCAGCAGAGAACCACCGGGGAGCACTGAAGCTTTCTTT. Its protein is CASREPPGSTEAFF. The J gene is TRBJ1-1, the V gene TRBV6-1; D is undetermined. From germline, CDR1 is MNHNS and CDR2 SASEGT. The CDR3 sequence is 14 residues long. The V end was cut by 6 bases, the J end by 4 bases, with 15 bases between.

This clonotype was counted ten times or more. The CDR3, as DNA: TGCAGTGCTAGAGATCTGGGTAGCACCGGGGAGCTGTTTTTT. Translation: CSARDLGSTGELFF. This chain links TRBV20-1 with TRBJ2-2; D is ambiguous. The CDR3 runs to 14 residues. With 0 bases removed from V and 4 bases from J, the gap between germline ends came to 9 bases. Germline CDR1 and CDR2: DFQATT and SNEGSKA (reference sequence).

CDR3 in DNA: TGTGCCAGCAGCCAAGTTGAGCGGGGGGCGACCCAGTACTTC. This gives the protein CASSQVERGATQYF. The chain recombines TRBV3-1 with TRBJ2-5, with 9 positions matching TRBD2. Germline values: CDR1 LGHDT, CDR2 YNNKEL (reference sequence). Germline trimming cut 1 base from V and 7 bases from J; bases unmatched to any gene: 4. The CDR3 is 14 residues long.

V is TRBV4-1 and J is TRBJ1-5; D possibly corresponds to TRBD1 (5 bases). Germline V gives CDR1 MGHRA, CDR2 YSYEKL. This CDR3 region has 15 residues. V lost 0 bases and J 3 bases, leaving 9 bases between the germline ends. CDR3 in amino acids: CASSQDPRANQPQHF. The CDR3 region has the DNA TGCGCCAGCAGCCAAGATCCCAGGGCCAATCAGCCCCAGCATTTT.

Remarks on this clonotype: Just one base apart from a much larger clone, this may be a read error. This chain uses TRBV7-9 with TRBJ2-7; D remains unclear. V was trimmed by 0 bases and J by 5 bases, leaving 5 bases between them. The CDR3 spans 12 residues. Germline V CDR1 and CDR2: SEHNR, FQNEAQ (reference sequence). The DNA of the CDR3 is TGTGCCAGCAGCTTAGCGACGGACGAGCAGTACTTC. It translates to CASSLATDEQYF.

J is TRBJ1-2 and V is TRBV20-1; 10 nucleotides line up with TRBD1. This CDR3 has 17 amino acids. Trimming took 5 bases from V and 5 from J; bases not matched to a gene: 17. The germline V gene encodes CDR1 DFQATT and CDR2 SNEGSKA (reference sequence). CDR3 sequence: CSAQTRQGALSWYGYTF. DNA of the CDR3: TGCAGTGCTCAGACAAGACAGGGGGCCCTTTCTTGGTATGGCTACACCTTC.

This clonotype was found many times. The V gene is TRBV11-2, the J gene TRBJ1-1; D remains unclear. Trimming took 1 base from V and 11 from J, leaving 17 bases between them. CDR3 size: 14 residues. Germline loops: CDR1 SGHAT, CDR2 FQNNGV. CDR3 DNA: TGTGCCAGCAGCTTAGTCCCCATGTCAATCGAGGCTTTCTTT. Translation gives CASSLVPMSIEAFF. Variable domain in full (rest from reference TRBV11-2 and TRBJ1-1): EAGVAQSPRYKIIEKRQSVAFWCNPISGHATLYWYQQILGQGPKLLIQFQNNGVVDDSQLPKDRFSAERLKGVDSTLKIQPAKLEDSAVYLCASSLVPMSIEAFFGQGTRLTVV.

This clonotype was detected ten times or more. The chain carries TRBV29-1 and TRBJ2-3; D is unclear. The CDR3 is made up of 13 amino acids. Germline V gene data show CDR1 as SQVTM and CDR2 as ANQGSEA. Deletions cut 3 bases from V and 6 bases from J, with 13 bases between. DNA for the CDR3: TGCAGCGTTGACACTCCTCTAATGGATACGCAGTATTTT. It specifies CSVDTPLMDTQYF.

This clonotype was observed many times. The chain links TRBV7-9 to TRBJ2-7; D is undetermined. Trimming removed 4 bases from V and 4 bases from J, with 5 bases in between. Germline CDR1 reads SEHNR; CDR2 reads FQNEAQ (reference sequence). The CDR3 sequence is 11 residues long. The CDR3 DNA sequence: TGTGCCAGCAGCTCTCTTTACGAGCAGTACTTC. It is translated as CASSSLYEQYF.

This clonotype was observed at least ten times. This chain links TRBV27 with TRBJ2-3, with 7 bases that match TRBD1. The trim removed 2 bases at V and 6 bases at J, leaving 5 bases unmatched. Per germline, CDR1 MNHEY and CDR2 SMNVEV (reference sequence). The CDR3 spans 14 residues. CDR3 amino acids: CASSLAHRGDTQYF. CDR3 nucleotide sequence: TGTGCCAGCAGTTTAGCGCACAGGGGCGATACGCAGTATTTT.

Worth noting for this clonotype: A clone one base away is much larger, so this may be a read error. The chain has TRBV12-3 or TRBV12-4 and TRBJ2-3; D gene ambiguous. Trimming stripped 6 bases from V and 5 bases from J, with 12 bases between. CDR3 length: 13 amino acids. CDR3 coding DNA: TGTGCCAGCAGCCCGGACGATCGAGATACGCAGTATTTT. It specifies CASSPDDRDTQYF.

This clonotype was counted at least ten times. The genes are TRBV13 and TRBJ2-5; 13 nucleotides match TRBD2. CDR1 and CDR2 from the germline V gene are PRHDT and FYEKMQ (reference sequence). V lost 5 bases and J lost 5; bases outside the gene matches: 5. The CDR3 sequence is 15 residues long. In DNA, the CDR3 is TGTGCCAGCAGCAAAGGACTAGCGGGGGTGGAGACCCAGTACTTC. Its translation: CASSKGLAGVETQYF.

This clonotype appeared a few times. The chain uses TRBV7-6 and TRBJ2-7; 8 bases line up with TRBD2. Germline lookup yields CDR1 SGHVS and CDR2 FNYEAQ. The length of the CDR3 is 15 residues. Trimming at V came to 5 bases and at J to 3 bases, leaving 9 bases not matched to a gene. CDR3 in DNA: TGTGCCAGCAGCGCCGGGGGGGGGTCACTCTACGAGCAGTACTTC. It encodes CASSAGGGSLYEQYF.

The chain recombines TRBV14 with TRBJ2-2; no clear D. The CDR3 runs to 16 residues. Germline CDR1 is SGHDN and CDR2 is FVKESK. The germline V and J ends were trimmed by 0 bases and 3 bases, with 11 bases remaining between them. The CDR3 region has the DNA TGTGCCAGCAGCCAAGACAGCAAAATGTACACCGGGGAGCTGTTTTTT. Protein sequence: CASSQDSKMYTGELFF.

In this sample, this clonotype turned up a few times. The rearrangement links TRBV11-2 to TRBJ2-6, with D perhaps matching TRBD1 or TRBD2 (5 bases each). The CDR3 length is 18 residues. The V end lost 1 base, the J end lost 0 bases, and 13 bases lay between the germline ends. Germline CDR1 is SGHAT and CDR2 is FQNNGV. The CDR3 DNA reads TGTGCCAGCAGCTTAGTTTTGGGACGGAGCTCTGGGGCCAACGTCCTGACTTTC. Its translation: CASSLVLGRSSGANVLTF.

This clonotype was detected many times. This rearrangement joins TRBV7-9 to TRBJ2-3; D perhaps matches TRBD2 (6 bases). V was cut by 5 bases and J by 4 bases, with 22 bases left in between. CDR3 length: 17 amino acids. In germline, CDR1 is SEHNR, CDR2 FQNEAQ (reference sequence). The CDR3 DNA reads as TGTGCCAGCAGCACCCGCCGCGGCGGGGACCCCCCAGATACGCAGTATTTT. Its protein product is CASSTRRGGDPPDTQYF.

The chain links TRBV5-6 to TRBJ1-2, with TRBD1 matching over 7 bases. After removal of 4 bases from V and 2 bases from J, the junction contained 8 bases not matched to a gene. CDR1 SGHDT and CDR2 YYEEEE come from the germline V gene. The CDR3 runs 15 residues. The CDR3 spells CASSRRGQPNYGYTF. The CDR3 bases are TGTGCCAGCAGCAGGAGGGGACAGCCAAACTATGGCTACACCTTC.

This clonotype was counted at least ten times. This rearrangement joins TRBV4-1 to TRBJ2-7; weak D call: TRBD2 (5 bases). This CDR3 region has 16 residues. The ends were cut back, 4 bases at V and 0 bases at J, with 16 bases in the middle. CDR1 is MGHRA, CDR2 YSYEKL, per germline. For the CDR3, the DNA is TGCGCCAGCAGCCGCCAAGGGAGACTTAGCTCCTACGAGCAGTACTTC. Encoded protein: CASSRQGRLSSYEQYF.

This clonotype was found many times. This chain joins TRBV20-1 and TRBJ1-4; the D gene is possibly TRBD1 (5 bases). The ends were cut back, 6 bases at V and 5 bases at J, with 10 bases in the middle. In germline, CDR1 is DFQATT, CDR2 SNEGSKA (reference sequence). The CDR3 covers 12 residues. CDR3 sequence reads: CSAGRTNEKLFF. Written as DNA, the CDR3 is TGCAGTGCAGGCAGGACAAATGAAAAACTGTTTTTT.

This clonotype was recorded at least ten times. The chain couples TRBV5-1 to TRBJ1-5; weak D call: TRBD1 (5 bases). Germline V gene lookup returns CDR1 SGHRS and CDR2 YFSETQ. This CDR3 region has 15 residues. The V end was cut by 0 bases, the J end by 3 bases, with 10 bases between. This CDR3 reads CASSLGGTDNQPQHF. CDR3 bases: TGCGCCAGCAGCTTGGGGGGGACCGACAATCAGCCCCAGCATTTT.

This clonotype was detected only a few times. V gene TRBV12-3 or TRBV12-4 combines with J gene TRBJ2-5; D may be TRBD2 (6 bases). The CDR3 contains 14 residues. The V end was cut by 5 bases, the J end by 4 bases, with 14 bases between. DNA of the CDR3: TGTGCCAGCAGTGGTTTTGGGGGGAGAGAGACCCAGTACTTC. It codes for CASSGFGGRETQYF.

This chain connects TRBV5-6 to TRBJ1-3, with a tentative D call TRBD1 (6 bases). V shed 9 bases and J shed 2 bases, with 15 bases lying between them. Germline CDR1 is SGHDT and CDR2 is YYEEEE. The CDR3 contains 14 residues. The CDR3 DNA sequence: TGTGCCACAGGAGGGGGAGAGGCTGGAAACACCATATATTTT. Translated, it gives CATGGGEAGNTIYF.

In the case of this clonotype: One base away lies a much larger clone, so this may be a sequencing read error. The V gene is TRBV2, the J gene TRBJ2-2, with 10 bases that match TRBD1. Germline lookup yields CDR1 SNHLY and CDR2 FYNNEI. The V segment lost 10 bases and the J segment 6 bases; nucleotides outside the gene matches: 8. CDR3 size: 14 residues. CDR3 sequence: CAIRPGTGAGELFF. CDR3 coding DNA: TGTGCCATCAGACCCGGGACAGGGGCCGGGGAGCTGTTTTTT.

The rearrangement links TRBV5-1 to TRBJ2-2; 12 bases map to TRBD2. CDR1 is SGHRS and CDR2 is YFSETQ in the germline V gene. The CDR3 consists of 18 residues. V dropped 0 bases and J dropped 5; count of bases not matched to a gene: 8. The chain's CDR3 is CASSLAGLAGIGTGELFF. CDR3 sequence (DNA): TGCGCCAGCAGCTTGGCTGGACTAGCGGGAATCGGAACCGGGGAGCTGTTTTTT.